This passage covers 17 T cell receptor beta chains from one sample sequenced in a study of memory CD4+ T cells and cytomegalovirus serostatus. Here immunoSEQ multiplex PCR was the method, and the copy in TCRdb shows in-frame clones only, minus some. The repertoire has 46,000 or so clones, 60% to 80% of them found once; the top ten carry approximately 0.85%. The sort gate was single viable CD3+CD4+CD8-CD45RO+ cells for memory CD4+ T cells. The sample taken for sequencing was memory CD4+ T cells from blood. Receptors originate from an adult in good health and CMV-seronegative.

The V call is TRBV19, the J call TRBJ1-6, with 7 bases lining up with TRBD1. V lost 9 bases, J lost 10 bases, and 9 bases stayed unmatched. Germline V lookup: CDR1 LNHDA, CDR2 SQIVND (reference sequence). CDR3 size: 13 residues. CDR3 sequence: CASQDRVNSPLHF. Written as DNA, the CDR3 is TGTGCCAGCCAAGACAGGGTTAACTCACCCCTCCACTTT.

V gene TRBV29-1 combines with J gene TRBJ2-1, with 10 bases lining up with TRBD2. The CDR3 is 13 residues long. Losses at the gene ends were 5 bases for V and 8 bases for J; bases not matched to a gene: 6. The germline V gene encodes CDR1 SQVTM and CDR2 ANQGSEA. CDR3 amino acids: CSVRASGGDEQFF. CDR3 nucleotides: TGCAGCGTTAGAGCTAGCGGGGGCGATGAGCAGTTCTTC.

The genes are TRBV15 and TRBJ1-2, with D maybe TRBD1 (6 bases). This CDR3 spans 14 amino acids. Per germline, CDR1 LNHNV and CDR2 YYDKDF (reference sequence). V was trimmed by 8 bases and J by 4 bases, leaving 17 bases between them. The CDR3: CATRIEGEGYGYTF. DNA of the CDR3: TGTGCCACCCGGATTGAGGGGGAAGGCTATGGCTACACCTTC.

This clone occurred once. The rearrangement joins TRBV7-2 to TRBJ2-1; the match to TRBD2 covers 7 bases. V lost 6 bases, J lost 7 bases, and 12 bases stayed unmatched. The CDR3 totals 15 residues. Germline CDR1 and CDR2: SGHTA and FQGNSA. The CDR3 DNA follows: TGTGCCAGCAGTACCGGGACGGGAGGCGGGAATGAGCAGTTCTTC. It is translated as CASSTGTGGGNEQFF.

In DNA form, the CDR3 reads TGCGCCAGCAGCCAAGAGAGGTACAATGAGCAGTTCTTC. It translates to CASSQERYNEQFF. This chain connects TRBV4-1 to TRBJ2-1; D is undetermined. Deletions cut 0 bases from V and 4 bases from J, with 4 bases between. The length of the CDR3 is 13 residues. Germline loops: CDR1 MGHRA, CDR2 YSYEKL.

V gene TRBV5-8 combines with J gene TRBJ2-1; 7 nucleotides line up with TRBD1. CDR1 is SGHTS and CDR2 is YDEGEE in the germline V gene. There are 15 residues in the CDR3. With V trimmed by 4 bases and J by 3 bases, 7 bases remained unmatched. The CDR3 nucleotides are TGTGCCAGCAGCCGACAGGGCGGTAACTACAATGAGCAGTTCTTC. It yields the protein CASSRQGGNYNEQFF.

The chain links TRBV30 to TRBJ2-3; no reliable D call. The CDR3 has 12 amino acids. Between the trimmed V and J ends, which lost 3 bases and 3 bases, there was a span of 7 bases. Per the germline V gene, CDR1 is GTSNPN and CDR2 is SVGIG (reference sequence). CDR3 coding DNA: TGTGCCTGGAGGGGCCTGACAGATACGCAGTATTTT. Translated: CAWRGLTDTQYF.

The chain carries TRBV7-9 and TRBJ2-3; no reliable D call. CDR1 and CDR2 (germline): SEHNR, FQNEAQ (reference sequence). Between the trimmed V and J ends, which lost 5 bases and 0 bases, there was a span of 12 bases. The CDR3 runs to 15 residues. The CDR3 here is CASSTRKSSTDTQYF. DNA of the CDR3: TGTGCCAGCAGCACGAGGAAATCTAGCACAGATACGCAGTATTTT.

This clone was counted a few times. The V call is TRBV10-3, the J call TRBJ1-5; a possible D gene is TRBD1 (5 bases). Trimming shortened V by 6 bases and J by 4 bases, and 10 bases separated the two germline ends. This CDR3 spans 13 amino acids. Germline CDR1 ENHRY, CDR2 SYGVKD. CDR3 DNA sequence: TGTGCCATCAGCGGACAACCGAATCAGCCCCAGCATTTT. Its protein product is CAISGQPNQPQHF.

The chain has TRBV19 and TRBJ1-2; D call uncertain. V lost 3 bases and J 8 bases, leaving 13 bases between the germline ends. Germline V CDR1 and CDR2: LNHDA, SQIVND (reference sequence). This CDR3 spans 13 amino acids. The CDR3 spells CASSMERTRGYTF. CDR3 bases: TGTGCCAGTAGTATGGAAAGGACCAGGGGCTACACCTTC.

The chain recombines TRBV19 with TRBJ1-2; tentative D call: TRBD1 (6 bases). This CDR3 is built from 15 residues. The V gene lost 4 bases and the J gene lost 3 bases, with 15 bases spanning the gap. CDR1 LNHDA and CDR2 SQIVND come from the germline V gene (reference sequence). The CDR3 nucleotides are TGTGCCAGTAGTACTTCGGACAGTAGATACTATGGCTACACCTTC. Translating gives CASSTSDSRYYGYTF.

This clone is medium-sized (0.01 to 0.1%). The chain employs TRBV11-1 and TRBJ2-7; a weak D match, TRBD1 (6 bases). The germline V and J ends were trimmed by 4 bases and 5 bases, with 24 bases remaining between them. Germline values: CDR1 SGHAT, CDR2 FQDESV (reference sequence). The CDR3 is 17 residues long. The CDR3 region is CASSSLTGLGRWNEQYF. In nucleotides, the CDR3 is TGTGCCAGCAGCTCCCTGACAGGACTCGGCCGCTGGAACGAGCAGTACTTC.

The chain links TRBV29-1 to TRBJ2-5; D perhaps matches TRBD1 (5 bases). Deletions cut 8 bases from V and 3 bases from J, with 16 bases between. In germline, CDR1 is SQVTM, CDR2 ANQGSEA. The CDR3 runs 13 residues. CDR3 sequence reads: CSLSRGYEETQYF. The CDR3 region has the DNA TGCAGCCTGAGTAGGGGATACGAAGAGACCCAGTACTTC.

CDR3 sequence (DNA): TGTGCCAGCAGCTCACGGACAGGGCCTCAGCATTTT. This codes for CASSSRTGPQHF. The chain has TRBV5-6 and TRBJ1-5; TRBD1 aligns across 8 bases. The V segment lost 3 bases and the J segment 13 bases; nucleotides outside the gene matches: 6. Germline loops: CDR1 SGHDT, CDR2 YYEEEE. This CDR3 is built from 12 residues.

This clone was picked up one time. This may be a read error, as it is one base from a much larger clone. The chain is built from TRBV28 and TRBJ1-1; no clear D gene. The ends were cut back, 7 bases at V and 0 bases at J, with 6 bases in the middle. CDR1 and CDR2 (germline): MDHEN, SYDVKM. There are 12 residues in the CDR3. CDR3: CASKEVNTEAFF. CDR3 bases: TGTGCCAGCAAGGAAGTGAACACTGAAGCTTTCTTT.

The chain couples TRBV7-8 to TRBJ2-7; 7 positions match TRBD2. This CDR3 is built from 16 residues. The V gene end was trimmed by 5 bases and the J gene end by 0 bases; junction bases not matched to a gene: 10. Per the germline V gene, CDR1 is SGHVS and CDR2 is FQNEAQ. The CDR3 reads CASSPRGIDVSYEQYF. In DNA, the CDR3 is TGTGCCAGCAGCCCGCGGGGGATTGACGTCTCCTACGAGCAGTACTTC.

J is TRBJ2-5 and V is TRBV20-1; D not certain. V gave up 7 bases and J gave up 5 bases, with 11 bases separating them. CDR3 length: 11 residues. Looked up from germline, CDR1 is DFQATT and CDR2 is SNEGSKA (reference sequence). CDR3 residues: CSGGIGETQYF. The DNA of the CDR3 is TGCAGTGGGGGAATTGGGGAGACCCAGTACTTC.